The present T cell receptor (beta chain) was sequenced within a study of identical twins. TCRdb re-derived calls from the 5' RACE reads in MiXCR, one entry per CDR3 protein. The repertoire consists of approximately 600,000 distinct CDR3 sequences, with roughly 9.9% occurring once and the leading ten covering approximately 3.2%. V dropped 3 bases and J dropped 0 bases, with 8 bases sitting between them. The CDR3 spans 15 residues. The germline CDR1 and CDR2 sequences are LNHNV and YYDKDF (reference sequence). These records were also assigned to another study, of yellow fever vaccine responses in identical twins. This second study says: Twins showed a vaccine T cell response that reportedly seemed partly convergent, partly personalized.

The sample taken for sequencing was PBMCs. The V call is TRBV15, the J call TRBJ1-4; weak D call: TRBD1 (5 bases). The receptor comes from a woman aged 18-29 years in good health. In DNA form, the CDR3 reads TGTGCCACCAGCAGGAAGACAGCAACTAATGAAAAACTGTTTTTT. It yields the protein CATSRKTATNEKLFF.